This entry lists 21 T cell receptor beta chains sequenced from one sample in a study of spatial heterogeneity in lung cancer. TCRdb re-called the 5' RACE reads with MiXCR, one entry per CDR3 protein. The sample includes roughly 13,000 distinct CDR3 sequences, under 5% of them seen just once. As to time point: sample taken at primary tumor resection. Sequencing was performed on whole RNA extracted from tumor and nontumor lung tissue, or from frozen PBMC, and the material was left unsorted. Material: PBMCs, obtained at surgery. These receptors all stem from a male donor with early-stage non-small cell lung cancer.

This clonotype was observed at least ten times. The junction does not match germline at one end; this may be a read error. This beta chain is an unintended read in a library built for alpha chains; its size means little. The J gene is TRBJ2-5, the V gene TRBV5-5; D might be TRBD2 (5 bases). In germline, CDR1 is SGHKS, CDR2 YYEKEE (reference sequence). This CDR3 has 13 amino acids. This CDR3 is CASTLSGQETQYF. For the CDR3, the DNA is TGTGCCAGCACCTTGAGCGGCCAAGAGACCCAGTACTTC.

Of note for this clonotype: This beta chain turned up in a library designed for alpha chains; as an off-target read, its abundance says little. This rearrangement joins TRBV6-6 to TRBJ1-4, with D perhaps TRBD1 (6 bases). The V gene's germline CDR1 is MNHNY and CDR2 SVGAGI (reference sequence). Trimming removed 7 bases at V and 3 bases at J, with 9 bases between. The CDR3 sequence is 13 residues long. The CDR3, as DNA: TGTGCCAGCAAACAGGGTCCTAATGAAAAACTGTTTTTT. It yields the protein CASKQGPNEKLFF.

This clonotype was seen only a few times. This beta chain is an unintended read in a library built for alpha chains; its size means little. This chain uses TRBV20-1 with TRBJ2-1; TRBD2 might be the D (6 bases). CDR1 and CDR2 (germline): DFQATT, SNEGSKA (reference sequence). V was pared by 6 bases and J by 8 bases, with 14 bases between. This CDR3 comprises 12 residues. CDR3 sequence: CSALRLVDEQFF. CDR3 nucleotide sequence: TGCAGTGCCCTCAGACTAGTTGATGAGCAGTTCTTC.

Details on this clonotype: Found in a library prepared for alpha chains, this beta chain is an off-target read, and its abundance has little meaning. The chain is built from TRBV12-3 or TRBV12-4 and TRBJ2-1; 8 bases line up with TRBD1. The CDR3 is 14 residues long. V shed 6 bases, J shed 10 bases, and the junction held 11 bases outside the gene matches. This CDR3 reads CASSMTGEVVEQFF. Written as DNA, the CDR3 is TGTGCCAGCAGCATGACAGGGGAGGTAGTAGAGCAGTTCTTC.

This clonotype occurred many times. Being off target in a library aimed at alpha chains, this beta chain has a size of little meaning. The rearrangement uses TRBV2 and TRBJ2-3; D is unclear. The CDR3 extends over 15 amino acids. The germline V gene encodes CDR1 SNHLY and CDR2 FYNNEI. V was pared by 6 bases and J by 4 bases, with 17 bases between. The CDR3, as DNA: TGTGCCAGCAGCATAGGAGATTCCCCCGCAGATACGCAGTATTTT. This encodes CASSIGDSPADTQYF. The full variable domain, completed using reference TRBV2 and TRBJ2-3, is EPEVTQTPSHQVTQMGQEVILRCVPISNHLYFYWYRQILGQKVEFLVSFYNNEISEKSEIFDDQFSVERPDGSNFTLKIRSTKLEDSAMYFCASSIGDSPADTQYFGPGTRLTVL.

This clonotype was detected ten times or more. Within a library made for alpha chains, this beta chain is off target, and its count is uninformative. The DNA for the CDR3 is TGTGCCAGCAGACCACAGGGCGGGTCTGGAAACACCATATATTTT. It is translated as CASRPQGGSGNTIYF. This chain links TRBV27 with TRBJ1-3; D is perhaps TRBD1 (6 bases). Trimming shortened V by 6 bases and J by 1 base, and 13 bases separated the two germline ends. The CDR3 has 15 residues. CDR1 is MNHEY, CDR2 SMNVEV, per germline (reference sequence).

The table lists this clonotype with many counts. Since it is a stray read in a library aimed at alpha chains, this beta chain has a size that is not meaningful. V and J are TRBV12-3 or TRBV12-4 and TRBJ2-7; TRBD2 matches at 11 bases. J was trimmed by 6 bases and V by 4 bases; bases with no gene match: 2. CDR3 length: 13 residues. The CDR3 spells CASSWGTSGEQYF. The CDR3 nucleotides are TGTGCCAGCAGTTGGGGGACTAGCGGCGAGCAGTACTTC.

This clonotype was seen ten or more times. The library was built for alpha chains, so this beta chain is an off-target read and its size means little. This chain uses TRBV4-3 with TRBJ1-2; TRBD1 might be the D (6 bases). In germline, CDR1 is LGHNA, CDR2 YSLEER. CDR3 length: 13 amino acids. V dropped 3 bases and J dropped 2 bases, with 7 bases sitting between them. CDR3 nucleotide sequence: TGCGCCAGCAGCCAGGGGGCGAACTATGGCTACACCTTC. Translated, it gives CASSQGANYGYTF.

This clonotype occurred many times. This beta chain represents an off-target read in a library built for alpha chains; its size is of limited meaning. The chain combines TRBV10-3 with TRBJ2-3; D uncertain. V gave up 7 bases and J gave up 1 base, with 12 bases separating them. Germline assignment: CDR1 ENHRY and CDR2 SYGVKD. The CDR3 consists of 14 residues. The CDR3 here is CAIKKETGTDTQYF. As DNA, the CDR3 is TGTGCCATCAAAAAGGAGACCGGCACAGATACGCAGTATTTT.

Ten or more counts support this clonotype. Since it is a stray read in a library aimed at alpha chains, this beta chain has a size that is not meaningful. The rearrangement links TRBV2 to TRBJ2-3, with D unclear. The CDR3 contains 13 residues. Germline V gives CDR1 SNHLY, CDR2 FYNNEI. The V gene lost 7 bases and the J gene lost 10 bases, with 18 bases spanning the gap. CDR3 bases: TGTGCCAGCACTCCCGTGGGATCCCCCTCGCAGTATTTT. Protein: CASTPVGSPSQYF.

This clonotype has at least ten counts. Within a library made for alpha chains, this beta chain is off target, and its count is uninformative. This chain joins TRBV28 and TRBJ1-4; 7 bases match TRBD1. The CDR3 has 17 amino acids. The V gene end was trimmed by 1 base and the J gene end by 8 bases; junction bases not matched to a gene: 13. Per the germline V gene, CDR1 is MDHEN and CDR2 is SYDVKM. The CDR3 sequence: CASSLFRGRWDSEKLFF. The CDR3 coding sequence is TGTGCCAGCAGTTTATTCCGGGGGCGTTGGGACAGCGAAAAACTGTTTTTT.

This clonotype was observed many times. A library prepared for alpha chains yielded this beta chain as an off-target read; its size is of little meaning. The chain employs TRBV20-1 and TRBJ2-1, with D possibly matching TRBD2 (5 bases). Trimming removed 6 bases from V and 1 base from J, with 16 bases in between. Germline values: CDR1 DFQATT, CDR2 SNEGSKA (reference sequence). The CDR3 sequence is 15 residues long. The CDR3 loop is CSANAERGSYNEQFF. The CDR3 DNA reads TGCAGTGCAAACGCCGAGAGAGGGTCCTACAATGAGCAGTTCTTC.

This clonotype occurred many times. With the library built for alpha chains, this beta chain is off target and its frequency is not meaningful. The chain has TRBV7-9 and TRBJ2-7; tentative D call: TRBD2 (6 bases). CDR3 length: 16 amino acids. CDR1 is SEHNR, CDR2 FQNEAQ, per germline (reference sequence). Trimming shortened V by 5 bases and J by 5 bases, and 22 bases separated the two germline ends. The CDR3 loop is CASSRGEVLGVDEQYF. The CDR3 DNA follows: TGTGCCAGCAGCCGAGGGGAGGTTCTAGGGGTCGACGAGCAGTACTTC. Together with reference TRBV7-9 and TRBJ2-7, the CDR3 gives the full variable domain: DTGVSQNPRHKITKRGQNVTFRCDPISEHNRLYWYRQTLGQGPEFLTYFQNEAQLEKSRLLSDRFSAERPKGSFSTLEIQRTEQGDSAMYLCASSRGEVLGVDEQYFGPGTRLTVT.

A word on this clonotype: For a library built for alpha chains, this beta chain is a stray read; little rests on its size. V gene TRBV10-3 combines with J gene TRBJ2-5, with 10 bases identical to TRBD2. Looked up from germline, CDR1 is ENHRY and CDR2 is SYGVKD. With V trimmed by 4 bases and J by 9 bases, 11 bases remained unmatched. CDR3 length: 15 residues. The CDR3 protein is CAISAASGSPGAQYF. The CDR3 DNA reads TGTGCCATCAGTGCGGCTAGCGGGAGCCCAGGGGCCCAGTACTTC.

In the case of this clonotype: This sequence may be a read error, since a much larger clone differs from it by one base. Little can be read into the size of this beta chain, an off-target read in a library designed for alpha chains. CDR3 loop: CAGSPEFSGANVLTF. The CDR3 DNA follows: TGTGCCGGCTCACCAGAGTTTTCTGGGGCCAACGTCCTGACTTTC. V usage is TRBV18 and J usage is TRBJ2-6; D is ambiguous. The CDR3 covers 15 residues. Germline V gene lookup returns CDR1 KGHSH and CDR2 LQKENI.

This clonotype has ten or more counts. Being off target in a library aimed at alpha chains, this beta chain has a size of little meaning. Here the CDR3 DNA reads TGTGCCAGCAGTTCCTCAGGGGGAACGAACACCGGGGAGCTGTTTTTT. This translates into CASSSSGGTNTGELFF. The chain uses TRBV12-3 or TRBV12-4 and TRBJ2-2; TRBD1 aligns across 7 bases. The CDR3 length is 16 residues. V gave up 4 bases and J gave up 0 bases; unmatched junction bases: 5.

This clonotype has more than one count but fewer than ten. Found in a library prepared for alpha chains, this beta chain is an off-target read, and its abundance has little meaning. The chain carries TRBV7-2 and TRBJ2-5; unclear D gene. There are 14 residues in the CDR3. The V gene lost 1 base and the J gene lost 5 bases, with 11 bases spanning the gap. The V gene's germline CDR1 is SGHTA and CDR2 FQGNSA. CDR3 DNA: TGTGCCAGCAGCTTAGGGCACTCCACGGAGACCCAGTACTTC. It specifies CASSLGHSTETQYF. The complete variable domain, with remaining parts taken from reference TRBV7-2 and TRBJ2-5, reads GAGVSQSPSNKVTEKGKDVELRCDPISGHTALYWYRQSLGQGLEFLIYFQGNSAPDKSGLPSDRFSAERTGGSVSTLTIQRTQQEDSAVYLCASSLGHSTETQYFGPGTRLLVL.

This clonotype was counted a few times. This beta chain is an off-target read within a library intended for alpha chains, so its frequency means little. The chain is built from TRBV5-1 and TRBJ2-2, with 9 positions matching TRBD1. The CDR3 is made up of 15 amino acids. Germline V gene lookup returns CDR1 SGHRS and CDR2 YFSETQ. The trim removed 4 bases at V and 4 bases at J, leaving 5 bases unmatched. The CDR3 is CASSDGTGFTGELFF. The DNA of the CDR3 is TGCGCCAGCAGCGACGGGACAGGGTTCACCGGGGAGCTGTTTTTT.

This clonotype was detected many times. This beta chain was picked up by a library intended for alpha chains and is off target, so its count carries little meaning. The chain is built from TRBV10-3 and TRBJ2-7; D gene unclear. CDR1 and CDR2 (germline): ENHRY, SYGVKD. The CDR3 runs 12 residues. V dropped 6 bases and J dropped 4 bases, with 10 bases sitting between them. CDR3 amino acids: CAIRSTEYEQYF. DNA of the CDR3: TGTGCCATCAGGTCGACTGAGTACGAGCAGTACTTC.

Relative to its sample, this clonotype is medium-sized. In a library made to pick up alpha chains, this beta chain is a stray read with a size that means little. V and J are TRBV20-1 and TRBJ2-2; D gene unclear. The germline V gene has CDR1 DFQATT and CDR2 SNEGSKA (reference sequence). The CDR3 totals 15 residues. V lost 0 bases to trimming and J lost 1 base, with 9 bases between them. CDR3 DNA: TGCAGTGCTAGAGATATCGACGAGAACACCGGGGAGCTGTTTTTT. It encodes CSARDIDENTGELFF.

In its sample, this clonotype was seen many times. The size of this beta chain means little, since it is a stray read in a library made for alpha chains. V and J are TRBV6-2 or TRBV6-3 and TRBJ2-1; 15 bases fit TRBD2. V dropped 2 bases and J dropped 8; count of bases not matched to a gene: 7. CDR3 length: 17 amino acids. The germline gives CDR1 MNHEY, CDR2 SVGEGT. The DNA for the CDR3 is TGTGCCAGCAGTTACGCGGGACTAGCGGGAGGACGGGATGAGCAGTTCTTC. Translation gives CASSYAGLAGGRDEQFF.